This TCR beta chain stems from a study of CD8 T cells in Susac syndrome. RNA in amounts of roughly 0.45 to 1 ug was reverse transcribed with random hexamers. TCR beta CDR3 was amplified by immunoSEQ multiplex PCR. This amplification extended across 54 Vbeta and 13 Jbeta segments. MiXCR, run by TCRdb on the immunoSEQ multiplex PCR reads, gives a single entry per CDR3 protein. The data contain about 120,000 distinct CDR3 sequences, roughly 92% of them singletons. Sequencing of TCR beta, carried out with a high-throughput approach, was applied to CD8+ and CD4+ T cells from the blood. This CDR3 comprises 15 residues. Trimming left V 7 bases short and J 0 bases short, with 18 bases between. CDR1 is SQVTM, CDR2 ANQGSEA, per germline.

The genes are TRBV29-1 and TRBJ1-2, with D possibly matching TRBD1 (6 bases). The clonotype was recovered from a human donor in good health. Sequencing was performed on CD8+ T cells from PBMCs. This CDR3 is CSAAPGAAANYGYTF. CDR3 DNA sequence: TGCAGCGCCGCCCCGGGGGCAGCAGCTAACTATGGCTACACCTTC.